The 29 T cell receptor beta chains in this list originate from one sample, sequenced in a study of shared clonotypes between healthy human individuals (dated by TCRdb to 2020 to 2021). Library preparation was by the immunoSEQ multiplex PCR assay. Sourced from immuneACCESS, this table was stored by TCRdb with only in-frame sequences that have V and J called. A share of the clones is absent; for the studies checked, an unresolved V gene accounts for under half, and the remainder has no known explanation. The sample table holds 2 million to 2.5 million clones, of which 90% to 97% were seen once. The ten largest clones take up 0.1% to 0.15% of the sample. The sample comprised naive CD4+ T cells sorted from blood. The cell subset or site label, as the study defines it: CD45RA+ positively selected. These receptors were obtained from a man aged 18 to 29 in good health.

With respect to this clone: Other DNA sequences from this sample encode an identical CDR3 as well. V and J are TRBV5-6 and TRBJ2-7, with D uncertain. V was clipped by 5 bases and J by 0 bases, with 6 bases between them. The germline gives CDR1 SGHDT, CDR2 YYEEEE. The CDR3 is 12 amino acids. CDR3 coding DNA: TGTGCCAGCAGTTTGAGCTCCTACGAGCAGTACTTC. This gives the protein CASSLSSYEQYF.

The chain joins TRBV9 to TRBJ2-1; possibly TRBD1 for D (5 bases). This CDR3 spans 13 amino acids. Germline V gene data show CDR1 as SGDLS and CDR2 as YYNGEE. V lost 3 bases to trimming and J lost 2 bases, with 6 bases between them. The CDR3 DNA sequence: TGTGCCAGCAGCGCGACAGCCTACAATGAGCAGTTCTTC. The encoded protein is CASSATAYNEQFF.

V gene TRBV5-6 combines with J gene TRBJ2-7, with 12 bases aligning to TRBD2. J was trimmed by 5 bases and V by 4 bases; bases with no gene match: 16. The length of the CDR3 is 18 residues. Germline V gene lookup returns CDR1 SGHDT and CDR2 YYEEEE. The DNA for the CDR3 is TGTGCCAGCAGCACCCACTCTAGCGGGAGGGCGATCCCCCACGAGCAGTACTTC. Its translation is CASSTHSSGRAIPHEQYF.

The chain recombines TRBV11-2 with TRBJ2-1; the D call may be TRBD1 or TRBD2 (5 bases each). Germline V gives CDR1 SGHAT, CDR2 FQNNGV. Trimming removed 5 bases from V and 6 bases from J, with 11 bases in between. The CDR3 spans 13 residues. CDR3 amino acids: CASSRDLVNEQFF. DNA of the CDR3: TGTGCCAGCAGCAGGGACCTAGTCAATGAGCAGTTCTTC. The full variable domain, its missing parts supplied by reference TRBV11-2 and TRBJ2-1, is EAGVAQSPRYKIIEKRQSVAFWCNPISGHATLYWYQQILGQGPKLLIQFQNNGVVDDSQLPKDRFSAERLKGVDSTLKIQPAKLEDSAVYLCASSRDLVNEQFFGPGTRLTVL.

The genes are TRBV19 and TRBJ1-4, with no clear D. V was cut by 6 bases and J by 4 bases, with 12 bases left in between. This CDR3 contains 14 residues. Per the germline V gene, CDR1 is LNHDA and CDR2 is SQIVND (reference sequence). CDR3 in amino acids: CASRVTTFNEKLFF. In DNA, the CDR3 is TGTGCCAGTAGAGTGACAACTTTTAATGAAAAACTGTTTTTT.

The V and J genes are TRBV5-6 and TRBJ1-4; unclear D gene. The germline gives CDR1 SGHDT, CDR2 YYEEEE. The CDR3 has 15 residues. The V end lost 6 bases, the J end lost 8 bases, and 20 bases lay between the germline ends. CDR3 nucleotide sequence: TGTGCCAGCACCCTTTGGCACCGGGAGGAGGAAAAACTGTTTTTT. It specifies CASTLWHREEEKLFF.

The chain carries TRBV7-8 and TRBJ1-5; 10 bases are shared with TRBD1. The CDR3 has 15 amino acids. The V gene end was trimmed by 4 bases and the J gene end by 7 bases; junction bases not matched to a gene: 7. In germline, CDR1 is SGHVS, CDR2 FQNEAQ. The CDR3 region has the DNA TGTGCCAGCAGCTCGGGGACAGGGGTTGGACAGCCCCAGCATTTT. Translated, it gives CASSSGTGVGQPQHF.

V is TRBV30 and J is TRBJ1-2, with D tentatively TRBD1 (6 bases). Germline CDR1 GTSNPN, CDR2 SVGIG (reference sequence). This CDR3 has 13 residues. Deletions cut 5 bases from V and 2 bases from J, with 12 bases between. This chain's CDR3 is CAWWTDKNYGYTF. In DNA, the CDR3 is TGTGCCTGGTGGACAGACAAAAACTATGGCTACACCTTC.

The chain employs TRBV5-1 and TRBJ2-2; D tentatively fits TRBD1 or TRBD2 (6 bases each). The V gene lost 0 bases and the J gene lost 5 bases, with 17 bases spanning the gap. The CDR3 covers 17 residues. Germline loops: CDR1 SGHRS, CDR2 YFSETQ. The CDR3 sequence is CASSLEGGGRRTGELFF. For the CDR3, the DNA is TGCGCCAGCAGCTTGGAAGGGGGAGGCCGCCGGACCGGGGAGCTGTTTTTT.

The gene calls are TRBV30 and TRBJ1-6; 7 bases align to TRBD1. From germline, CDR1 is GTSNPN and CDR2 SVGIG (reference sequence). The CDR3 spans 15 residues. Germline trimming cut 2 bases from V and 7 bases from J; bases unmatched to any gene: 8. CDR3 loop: CAWSTRTGANSPLHF. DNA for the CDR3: TGTGCCTGGAGTACACGCACAGGGGCCAATTCACCCCTCCACTTT.

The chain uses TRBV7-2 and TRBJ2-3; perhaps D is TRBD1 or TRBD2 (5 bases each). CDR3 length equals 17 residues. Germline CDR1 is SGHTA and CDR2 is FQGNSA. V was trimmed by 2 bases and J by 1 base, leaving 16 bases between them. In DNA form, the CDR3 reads TGTGCCAGCAGCTTAAGGTGGGCAGGGACGCGCACAGATACGCAGTATTTT. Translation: CASSLRWAGTRTDTQYF.

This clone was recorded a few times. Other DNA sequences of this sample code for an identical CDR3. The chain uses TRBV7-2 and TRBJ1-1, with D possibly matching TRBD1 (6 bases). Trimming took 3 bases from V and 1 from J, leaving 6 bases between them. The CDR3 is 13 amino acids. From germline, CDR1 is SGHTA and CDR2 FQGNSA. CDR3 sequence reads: CASSLGQNTEAFF. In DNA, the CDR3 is TGTGCCAGCAGCTTGGGACAGAACACTGAAGCTTTCTTT.

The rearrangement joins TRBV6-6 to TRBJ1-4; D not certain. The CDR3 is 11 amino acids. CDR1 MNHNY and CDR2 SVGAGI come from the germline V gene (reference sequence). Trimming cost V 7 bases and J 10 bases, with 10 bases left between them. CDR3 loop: CASIDYGKLFF. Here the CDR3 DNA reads TGTGCCAGCATCGACTATGGAAAACTGTTTTTT.

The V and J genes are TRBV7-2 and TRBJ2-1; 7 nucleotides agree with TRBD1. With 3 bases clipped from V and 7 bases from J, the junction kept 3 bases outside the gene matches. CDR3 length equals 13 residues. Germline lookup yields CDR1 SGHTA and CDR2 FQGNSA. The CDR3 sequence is CASSLKTGNEQFF. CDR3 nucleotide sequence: TGTGCCAGCAGCTTGAAGACAGGGAATGAGCAGTTCTTC. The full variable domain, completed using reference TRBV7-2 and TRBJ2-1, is GAGVSQSPSNKVTEKGKDVELRCDPISGHTALYWYRQSLGQGLEFLIYFQGNSAPDKSGLPSDRFSAERTGGSVSTLTIQRTQQEDSAVYLCASSLKTGNEQFFGPGTRLTVL.

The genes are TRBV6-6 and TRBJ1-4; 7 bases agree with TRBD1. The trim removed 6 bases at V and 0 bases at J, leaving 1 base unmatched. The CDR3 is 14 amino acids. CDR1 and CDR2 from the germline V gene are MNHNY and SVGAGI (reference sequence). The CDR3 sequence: CASRQGTTNEKLFF. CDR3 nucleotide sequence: TGTGCCAGCAGACAGGGGACAACTAATGAAAAACTGTTTTTT.

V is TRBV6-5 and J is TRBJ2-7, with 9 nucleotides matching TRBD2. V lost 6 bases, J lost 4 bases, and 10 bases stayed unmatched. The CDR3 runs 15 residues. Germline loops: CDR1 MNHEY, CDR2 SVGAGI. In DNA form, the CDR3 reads TGTGCCAGCAGAACCAATAGCGGGAGTAGTTACGAGCAGTACTTC. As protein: CASRTNSGSSYEQYF.

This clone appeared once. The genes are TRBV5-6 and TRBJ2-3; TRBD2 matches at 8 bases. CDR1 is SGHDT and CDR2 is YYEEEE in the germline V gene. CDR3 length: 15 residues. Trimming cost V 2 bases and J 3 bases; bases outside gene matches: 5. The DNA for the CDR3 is TGTGCCAGCAGCTTCGGGACTAGAATAACAGATACGCAGTATTTT. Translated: CASSFGTRITDTQYF. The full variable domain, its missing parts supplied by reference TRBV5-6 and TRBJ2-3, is DAGVTQSPTHLIKTRGQQVTLRCSPKSGHDTVSWYQQALGQGPQFIFQYYEEEERQRGNFPDRFSGHQFPNYSSELNVNALLLGDSALYLCASSFGTRITDTQYFGPGTRLTVL.

The DNA of the CDR3 is TGTGCCAGCAGTGAATTGGGCCATTATGGCTACACCTTC. Protein product: CASSELGHYGYTF. The genes are TRBV25-1 and TRBJ1-2; no reliable D call. The germline V and J ends were trimmed by 1 base and 5 bases, with 8 bases remaining between them. CDR1 and CDR2 (germline): MGHDK, SYGVNS. The length of the CDR3 is 13 residues.

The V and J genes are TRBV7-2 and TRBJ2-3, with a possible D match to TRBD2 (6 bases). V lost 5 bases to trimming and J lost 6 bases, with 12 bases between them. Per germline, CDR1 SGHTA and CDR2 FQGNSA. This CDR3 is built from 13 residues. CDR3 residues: CASSPRTTDTQYF. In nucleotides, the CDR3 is TGTGCCAGCAGCCCTAGGACTACTGATACGCAGTATTTT. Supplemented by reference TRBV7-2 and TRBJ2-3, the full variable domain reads GAGVSQSPSNKVTEKGKDVELRCDPISGHTALYWYRQSLGQGLEFLIYFQGNSAPDKSGLPSDRFSAERTGGSVSTLTIQRTQQEDSAVYLCASSPRTTDTQYFGPGTRLTVL.

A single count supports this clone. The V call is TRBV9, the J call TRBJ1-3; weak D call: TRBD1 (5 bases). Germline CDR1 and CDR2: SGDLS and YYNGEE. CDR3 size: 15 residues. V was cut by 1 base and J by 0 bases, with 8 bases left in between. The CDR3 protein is CASSVLDNSGNTIYF. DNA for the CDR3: TGTGCCAGCAGCGTATTGGACAACTCTGGAAACACCATATATTTT.

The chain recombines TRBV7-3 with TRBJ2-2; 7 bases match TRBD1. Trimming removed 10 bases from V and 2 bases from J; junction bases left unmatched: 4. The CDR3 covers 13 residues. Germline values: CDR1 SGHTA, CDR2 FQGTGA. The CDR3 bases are TGTGCCACCGGACAGGCCAACACCGGGGAGCTGTTTTTT. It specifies CATGQANTGELFF.

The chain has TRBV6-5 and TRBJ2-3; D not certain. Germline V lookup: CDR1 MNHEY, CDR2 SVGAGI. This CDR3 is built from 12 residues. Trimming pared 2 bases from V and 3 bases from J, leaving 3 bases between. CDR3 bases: TGTGCCAGCAGTTACCAAACAGATACGCAGTATTTT. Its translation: CASSYQTDTQYF.

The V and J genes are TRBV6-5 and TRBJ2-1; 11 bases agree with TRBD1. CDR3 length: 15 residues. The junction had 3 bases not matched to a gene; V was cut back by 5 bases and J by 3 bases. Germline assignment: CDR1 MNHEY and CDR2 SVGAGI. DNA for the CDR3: TGTGCCAGCAGTCGGGACAGGGGGATCTACAATGAGCAGTTCTTC. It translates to CASSRDRGIYNEQFF.

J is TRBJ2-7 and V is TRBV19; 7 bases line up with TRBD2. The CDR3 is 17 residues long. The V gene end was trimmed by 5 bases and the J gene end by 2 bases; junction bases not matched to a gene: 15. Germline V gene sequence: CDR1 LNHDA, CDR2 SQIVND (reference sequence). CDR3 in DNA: TGTGCCAGTAGTCCAATCCCCTGGGGCGGGAGCGCCTACGAGCAGTACTTC. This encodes CASSPIPWGGSAYEQYF. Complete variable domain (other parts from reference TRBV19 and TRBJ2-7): DGGITQSPKYLFRKEGQNVTLSCEQNLNHDAMYWYRQDPGQGLRLIYYSQIVNDFQKGDIAEGYSVSREKKESFPLTVTSAQKNPTAFYLCASSPIPWGGSAYEQYFGPGTRLTVT.

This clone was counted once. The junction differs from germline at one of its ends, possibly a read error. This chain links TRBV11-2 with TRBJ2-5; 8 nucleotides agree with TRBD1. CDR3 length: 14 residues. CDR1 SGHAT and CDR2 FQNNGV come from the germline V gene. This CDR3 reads CASSVDRGKETQYF. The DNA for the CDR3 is TGTGCCAGCAGCGTAGACAGGGGCAAAGAGACCCAGTACTTC.

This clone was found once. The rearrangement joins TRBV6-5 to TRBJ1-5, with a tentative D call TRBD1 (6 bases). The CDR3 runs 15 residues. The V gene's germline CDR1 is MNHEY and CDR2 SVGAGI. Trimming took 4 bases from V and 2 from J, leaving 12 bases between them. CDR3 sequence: CASSSQGQGNQPQHF. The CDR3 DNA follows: TGTGCCAGCAGTTCTCAGGGGCAGGGCAATCAGCCCCAGCATTTT.

CDR3 DNA sequence: TGTGCCAGCAGCGTAAGAGCGGGAACGGGTGAGACCCAGTACTTC. Protein product: CASSVRAGTGETQYF. The rearrangement uses TRBV9 and TRBJ2-5; 7 bases align to TRBD2. V lost 1 base to trimming and J lost 5 bases; unmatched junction nucleotides: 8. The CDR3 length is 15 residues. Germline V gene sequence: CDR1 SGDLS, CDR2 YYNGEE.

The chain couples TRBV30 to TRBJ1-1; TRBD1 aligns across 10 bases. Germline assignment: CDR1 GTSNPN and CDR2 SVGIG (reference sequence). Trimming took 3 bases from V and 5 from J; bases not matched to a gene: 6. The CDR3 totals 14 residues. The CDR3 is CAWSRGTGETEAFF. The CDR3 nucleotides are TGTGCCTGGAGCCGCGGGACAGGGGAAACTGAAGCTTTCTTT.

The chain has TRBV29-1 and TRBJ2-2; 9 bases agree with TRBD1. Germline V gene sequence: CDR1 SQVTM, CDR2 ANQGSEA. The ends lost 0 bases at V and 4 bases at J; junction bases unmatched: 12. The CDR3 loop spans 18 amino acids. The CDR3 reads CSVEDPDRGTVGTGELFF. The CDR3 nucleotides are TGCAGCGTTGAAGACCCTGACAGGGGGACAGTCGGCACCGGGGAGCTGTTTTTT.